The clone carrying this T cell receptor beta chain turned up a few times. V shed 5 bases, J shed 0 bases, and the junction held 10 bases outside the gene matches. This CDR3 has 17 residues. Germline-derived CDR1 and CDR2 are SEHNR and FQNEAQ (reference sequence). This sample is drawn from a study of T cells in Graves' hyperthyroidism and ophthalmopathy. Amplification targeted TCR beta CDR3 regions from RNA transcripts. First-round RT-PCR of the TCR CDR3 relied on the HTBI primer set. From the multiplex PCR reads, TCRdb called clonotypes with MiXCR, one entry per CDR3 protein. The sample includes 650,000 to 750,000 distinct CDR3 sequences, 14% of them seen just once.

The sequenced sample was blood. The sequence was collected from a woman between 18 and 29 years old with Graves' hyperthyroidism. The rearrangement uses TRBV7-9 and TRBJ2-1; TRBD2 agrees at 7 bases. The CDR3 DNA follows: TGTGCCAGCAGCCCCCGGGGGGTAGTACTCTCCTACAATGAGCAGTTCTTC. As protein: CASSPRGVVLSYNEQFF.